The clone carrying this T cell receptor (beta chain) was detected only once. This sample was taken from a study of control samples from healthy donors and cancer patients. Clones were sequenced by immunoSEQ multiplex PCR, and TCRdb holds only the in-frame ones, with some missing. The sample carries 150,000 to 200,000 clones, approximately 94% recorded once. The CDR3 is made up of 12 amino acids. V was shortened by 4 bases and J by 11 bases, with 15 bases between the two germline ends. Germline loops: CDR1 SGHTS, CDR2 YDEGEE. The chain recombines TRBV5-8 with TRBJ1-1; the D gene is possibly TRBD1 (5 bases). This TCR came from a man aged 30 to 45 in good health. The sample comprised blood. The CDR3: CASSRVGLKAFF. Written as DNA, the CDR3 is TGTGCCAGCAGCCGGGTGGGACTGAAGGCTTTCTTT.